The entry below describes one T cell receptor beta chain. The data belong to a study of graft-versus-host responses after intestinal transplantation. Germline V gives CDR1 SGDLS, CDR2 YYNGEE. Germline trimming cut 3 bases from V and 2 bases from J; bases unmatched to any gene: 5. This CDR3 comprises 15 residues. Study observations and caveats: GvH clones turned up in recipient marrow; some had shown up first in ileum or blood.

TCRdb keeps only in-frame clones here, not all; method: immunoSEQ multiplex PCR. The sample has around 14,000 clones, approximately 33% seen once; the top ten hold approximately 2%. Responders (about 200,000, CFSE-labeled) met about 200,000 stimulators that were irradiated and violet-dye-labeled. The rearrangement uses TRBV9 and TRBJ2-1, with 7 bases fitting TRBD2. This specimen was alloreactive CD8+ T cells from a mixed lymphocyte reaction culture, taken before intestinal transplant. Subset in this sample: CFSE-low proliferating T cells sorted from roughly six-day pre-transplant mixed lymphocyte reaction (GvH or HvG direction). This clonotype originated in a human patient who received an intestinal transplant. CDR3 amino acids: CASSASGTTYNEQFF. CDR3 in DNA: TGTGCCAGCAGCGCCTCCGGGACTACCTACAATGAGCAGTTCTTC.